This T cell receptor beta chain was observed in a study of CD8 T cells in ankylosing spondylitis. The CDR3 runs 16 residues. Trimming removed 4 bases from V and 6 bases from J; junction bases left unmatched: 8. Germline assignment: CDR1 KGHDR and CDR2 SFDVKD. Turning to this clonotype: As yet, its antigen is unknown.

In TCRdb, the 5' RACE reads were re-called with MiXCR into one record per CDR3 protein. The profile shows hundreds of thousands of distinct CDR3 sequences, 15% to 20% of them singletons. Study-wide results and caveats: Made up of about eight highly homologous variants, a TCR beta motif appeared characteristic of ankylosing spondylitis blood. The authors reported significant enrichment of disease-linked clones in matched ankylosing spondylitis synovial fluid. Some motif variants were previously reported in reactive arthritis synovial fluid and blood.

This chain uses TRBV24-1 with TRBJ2-1, with 10 bases matching TRBD2. The origin of this receptor is a male donor with ankylosing spondylitis. The sequenced material came from blood, either unsorted or a sorted T cell fraction (not recorded which). CDR3 in amino acids: CATSDPSQRGGNEQFF. The CDR3 region has the DNA TGTGCCACCAGTGACCCTTCTCAGCGGGGGGGCAATGAGCAGTTCTTC.